Presented here are 5 T cell receptor beta chains from one specimen sequenced in a study of molecular identifiers for immune sequencing clone quantification. TCRdb reprocessed the PCR reads with MiXCR, giving one entry per CDR3 protein. The data show just under 650,000 distinct CDR3 sequences, with less than 20% seen just once and 0.85% held by the top ten. Source material: naive CD8+ T cells from blood, with Jurkat cell RNA spiked in. Subset denoted: FACS-sorted CD8+CD4-CCR7+CD45RA+ naive T cells. Every receptor here comes from a human donor in good health. Some libraries in this study had Jurkat cell RNA spiked in.

Ten or more counts support this clonotype. The V gene is TRBV9, the J gene TRBJ2-3; TRBD2 agrees at 8 bases. CDR3 length: 17 amino acids. The J segment lost 2 bases and the V segment lost 0 bases, leaving 8 bases of the junction unmatched. Germline V CDR1 and CDR2: SGDLS, YYNGEE. This CDR3 reads CASSVVGRGGVTDTQYF. Here the CDR3 DNA reads TGTGCCAGCAGCGTAGTGGGTCGGGGGGGGGTCACAGATACGCAGTATTTT.

In this sample, this clonotype turned up many times. The V gene is TRBV27, the J gene TRBJ2-7; D perhaps matches TRBD1 (6 bases). Between the trimmed V and J ends, which lost 2 bases and 4 bases, there was a span of 12 bases. Germline V gene lookup returns CDR1 MNHEY and CDR2 SMNVEV (reference sequence). There are 14 residues in the CDR3. Written as DNA, the CDR3 is TGTGCCAGCAGTTTAGGACGGACAGATTACGAGCAGTACTTC. It is translated as CASSLGRTDYEQYF.

DNA of the CDR3: TGTGCCAGCAGTAACACCGGGGTGGGTAATTCACCCCTCCACTTT. Translated, it gives CASSNTGVGNSPLHF. This chain connects TRBV6-5 to TRBJ1-6; D remains unclear. CDR1 and CDR2 from the germline V gene are MNHEY and SVGAGI. This CDR3 spans 15 amino acids. The V end lost 5 bases, the J end lost 6 bases, and 14 bases lay between the germline ends.

This clonotype was observed many times. This chain joins TRBV7-9 and TRBJ1-1; TRBD1 matches at 9 bases. Germline-derived CDR1 and CDR2 are SEHNR and FQNEAQ (reference sequence). The junction had 5 bases not matched to a gene; V was cut back by 5 bases and J by 4 bases. This CDR3 is built from 14 residues. CDR3 sequence reads: CASSKGTGFTEAFF. CDR3 nucleotides: TGTGCCAGCAGCAAAGGGACAGGGTTCACTGAAGCTTTCTTT.

This clonotype was picked up many times. The chain couples TRBV14 to TRBJ2-3, with 8 bases fitting TRBD1. Germline V lookup: CDR1 SGHDN, CDR2 FVKESK. The CDR3 loop spans 15 amino acids. V dropped 4 bases and J dropped 2; count of bases not matched to a gene: 5. The CDR3 reads CASSPGDRITDTQYF. CDR3 coding DNA: TGTGCCAGCAGCCCTGGGGACAGGATCACAGATACGCAGTATTTT. The full variable domain, with the rest looked up from reference TRBV14 and TRBJ2-3, is EAGVTQFPSHSVIEKGQTVTLRCDPISGHDNLYWYRRVMGKEIKFLLHFVKESKQDESGMPNNRFLAERTGGTYSTLKVQPAELEDSGVYFCASSPGDRITDTQYFGPGTRLTVL.